This T cell receptor (beta chain) was captured by sequencing in a study of beta chain features in type 1 diabetes listed by TCRdb under 2018. As for the study more broadly: Mean age, gender distribution, total cell number and subset yield were not different between patients and healthy donors. Regulatory and stem cell-like memory subsets were obtained from only 8 patients and roughly eight healthy donors, while naive and central memory subsets were obtained from all 30 or so donors. A total of around 110,000,000 sorted cells were examined across all samples, and a strong correlation was observed between cell number per subset and RNA yield. The study compared the TCRB repertoires of sorted circulating CD4+ T cell subsets in recently diagnosed type 1 diabetes patients with those in matched healthy donors.

V sheds 0 bases and J sheds 2 bases, leaving 5 bases between their ends. CDR1 SGDLS and CDR2 YYNGEE were looked up in the germline V gene. The CDR3 sequence holds 13 residues, the cysteine and phenylalanine included. Only the CDR3 part of the read is kept: 39 bases, read in frame from the first base. On this clone itself: Its antigen is unknown. No much larger clone exists at a distance of one base, and base qualities are not known. Other DNA sequences in this specimen translate into the identical CDR3.

The entire isolated RNA was reverse transcribed using the High Capacity cDNA Reverse Transcription Kit, and thus expressed TCRB transcripts were sequenced. Deep immunoSEQ sequencing was applied to naive, central memory and regulatory T cell samples, giving an average of around 4 million total reads per sample. Sorted cells were lysed in RLT buffer and RNA was extracted with DNase-treated RNeasy Micro or Mini kits, depending on cell number. Each cell subset was processed separately to prevent cross-contamination, with patient and healthy donor samples processed together. TCRB sequences were amplified from cDNA with the immunoSEQ multiplex PCR, producing 87-bp fragments spanning the CDR3 region. Sequencing of the amplicons was done on the Illumina HiSeq platform. Under the source paper's analysis protocol: PCR bias was corrected computationally using synthetic template baselines, and reads within Hamming distance 2 were collapsed, with unmergeable singletons discarded. Reads were aligned against IMGT to assign V, D and J genes, CDR3 length and insertions or deletions at six rearrangement sites. Within each subset, clonotype counts were normalized to sorted cell number, and only after that were true diversity and Gini coefficients computed with the tcR R package. The overlap coefficient, calculated on TCRB nucleotide sequences, was used to quantify repertoire sharing. Out-of-frame TCRB sequences from naive cells were analyzed to stand in for the pre-selection repertoire. TCRdb took over this immuneACCESS table, retaining in-frame rearrangements with V and J assigned. Such tables are incomplete; in checked studies, under half of the missing clones stem from an unresolved V gene, and the remainder is unexplained. From that table come the V and J calls and clone size; the DNA was used to work out D and trimming. The sample table lists some 280,000 clones, roughly an eighth of them with a count of one. The ten largest make up about 0.017% of the sample.

Each donor gave one peripheral blood draw, approximately 110 mL on average, collected into heparinised tubes. Naive, central memory, regulatory and stem cell-like memory CD4+ T cells were sorted on a BD FACSAria II using a panel including CD45RO, CCR7, CD25, CD127, CD95 and CD27. Purity was above 98% for every sorted population. PBMCs were isolated right away by Lymphoprep density gradient centrifugation and were stained directly, without culture. So that batch effects would be minimized, each experiment stained and sorted samples in pairs, pairing one healthy donor with one patient. Study-wide conclusions, independent of this receptor: Shorter templates might have been favored by PCR, but patient and control samples were amplified and corrected together, so both groups would have been affected equally by any skew. Sequencing cDNA rather than genomic DNA could over-represent highly expressing activated cells, although activation and CD3 levels did not differ between groups. Only small numbers of individuals were included in the HLA sub-analyses, which left unresolved whether HLA type had any influence on TCRB rearrangement. The naive, central memory and regulatory TCRB repertoires appeared to resemble one another more closely among patients than among healthy donors. Type 1 diabetes patients showed a moderate but significant shortening of TCRB CDR3 length in all four CD4+ subsets. Patients with type 1 diabetes made fewer insertions and deleted more nucleotides at VDJ recombination sites, implying thymic rearrangement abnormalities.

The receptor chain draws on TRBV9 and TRBJ1-2; the D gene cannot be resolved reliably. The sequence was obtained from a man aged 25 to 40 with type 1 diabetes. The source material was naive CD4+ T cells from blood. This sample's cell subset or site label indicates: true naive CD4+ T cells. The CDR3 here reads CASSVALNYGYTF. Read as DNA, the sequence is TGTGCCAGCAGCGTAGCACTGAACTATGGCTACACCTTC.